What follows are 26 T cell receptor beta chains derived from one specimen sequenced in a study of control samples from healthy donors and cancer patients. TCRdb's table, derived via immunoSEQ multiplex PCR, lists solely in-frame clones and lacks some. This sample has approximately 180,000 clones, with under 95% found just once. Sequencing was carried out using blood. The receptors derive from a woman between 18 and 29 years old in good health.

The rearrangement links TRBV7-6 to TRBJ2-5, with 8 nucleotides matching TRBD2. J was trimmed by 3 bases and V by 4 bases; bases with no gene match: 10. The CDR3 consists of 16 residues. CDR1 SGHVS and CDR2 FNYEAQ come from the germline V gene. Here the CDR3 DNA reads TGTGCCAGCAGCTCCCCCGGGACTAGGCGGAAAGAGACCCAGTACTTC. Translation: CASSSPGTRRKETQYF.

This chain connects TRBV2 to TRBJ2-3, with D perhaps matching TRBD2 (5 bases). This CDR3 region has 15 residues. Trimming removed 8 bases at V and 2 bases at J, with 17 bases between. Per germline, CDR1 SNHLY and CDR2 FYNNEI. The CDR3 reads CASPPRLAYTDTQYF. For the CDR3, the DNA is TGTGCCAGCCCACCTCGGCTAGCATACACAGATACGCAGTATTTT.

This clone was seen only a few times. The chain is built from TRBV4-1 and TRBJ2-7, with TRBD2 matching over 10 bases. From germline, CDR1 is MGHRA and CDR2 YSYEKL. Trimming at V came to 4 bases and at J to 2 bases, leaving 5 bases not matched to a gene. This CDR3 is 15 amino acids long. The CDR3, as DNA: TGCGCCAGCAGCCCAGCGGGAGGGAAAACCTACGAGCAGTACTTC. Translating it yields CASSPAGGKTYEQYF.

Only one count was recorded for this clone. This chain connects TRBV28 to TRBJ1-1; no reliable D call. The CDR3 is made up of 13 amino acids. The V gene's germline CDR1 is MDHEN and CDR2 SYDVKM. Trimming removed 2 bases from V and 1 base from J, with 5 bases in between. CDR3 in amino acids: CASSLRRNTEAFF. CDR3 bases: TGTGCCAGCAGTTTAAGGAGGAACACTGAAGCTTTCTTT.

The rearrangement links TRBV6-1 to TRBJ1-6, with D unclear. V dropped 0 bases and J dropped 7 bases, with 7 bases sitting between them. CDR1 is MNHNS, CDR2 SASEGT, per germline. The CDR3 extends over 14 amino acids. The CDR3 DNA is TGTGCCAGCAGTGAAGCGATGGGAAATTCACCCCTCCACTTT. Residues: CASSEAMGNSPLHF.

This sequence joins TRBV19 and TRBJ1-1; no clear D. CDR1 is LNHDA, CDR2 SQIVND, per germline (reference sequence). The CDR3 is 15 residues long. Trimming shortened V by 4 bases and J by 0 bases, and 12 bases separated the two germline ends. For the CDR3, the DNA is TGTGCCAGTAGTAGGGCCCCCCCCCTGAACACTGAAGCTTTCTTT. Translated: CASSRAPPLNTEAFF.

Only one count was recorded for this clone. V gene TRBV10-3 combines with J gene TRBJ2-6, with 9 bases lining up with TRBD1. The J segment lost 2 bases and the V segment lost 8 bases, leaving 16 bases of the junction unmatched. This CDR3 has 19 residues. Germline assignment: CDR1 ENHRY and CDR2 SYGVKD. CDR3 sequence (DNA): TGTGCCATCGGAAAGCCCCAGTGGGACAGGGTTCCTGGGGCCAACGTCCTGACTTTC. This gives the protein CAIGKPQWDRVPGANVLTF.

The CDR3 bases are TGTGCCAGCAGTTACTCGAAGTTGGACGAAAAACTGTTTTTT. It specifies CASSYSKLDEKLFF. The J gene is TRBJ1-4, the V gene TRBV6-5, with unresolved D. Germline V gene data show CDR1 as MNHEY and CDR2 as SVGAGI. There are 14 residues in the CDR3. V gave up 0 bases and J gave up 8 bases, with 10 bases separating them.

J is TRBJ2-7 and V is TRBV6-5; no clear D. V lost 0 bases and J 1 base, leaving 10 bases between the germline ends. The CDR3 spans 15 residues. Germline V CDR1 and CDR2: MNHEY, SVGAGI. The CDR3 here is CASSYSKDVSYEQYF. In nucleotides, the CDR3 is TGTGCCAGCAGTTACTCCAAAGACGTTTCCTACGAGCAGTACTTC.

This clone was seen only once. V usage is TRBV7-9 and J usage is TRBJ1-1; D is ambiguous. The CDR3 has 16 residues. The V gene's germline CDR1 is SEHNR and CDR2 FQNEAQ (reference sequence). V was trimmed by 3 bases and J by 1 base, leaving 15 bases between them. CDR3 region: CASSLVVRNTNTEAFF. Here the CDR3 DNA reads TGTGCCAGCAGCTTGGTGGTCCGGAACACGAACACTGAAGCTTTCTTT. Full variable domain (remainder filled in from reference TRBV7-9 and TRBJ1-1): DTGVSQNPRHKITKRGQNVTFRCDPISEHNRLYWYRQTLGQGPEFLTYFQNEAQLEKSRLLSDRFSAERPKGSFSTLEIQRTEQGDSAMYLCASSLVVRNTNTEAFFGQGTRLTVV.

The chain carries TRBV24-1 and TRBJ1-1; TRBD1 is a possible D gene (6 bases). The CDR3 has 16 residues. Germline CDR1 KGHDR, CDR2 SFDVKD. V was pared by 7 bases and J by 6 bases, with 23 bases between. The CDR3 sequence: CATRAKGEGSRAEAFF. The DNA for the CDR3 is TGTGCCACCAGGGCCAAGGGGGAGGGGAGTCGAGCTGAAGCTTTCTTT.

CDR3 sequence: CASSYPQDGNSPLHF. DNA for the CDR3: TGTGCCAGCAGCTACCCCCAGGATGGTAATTCACCCCTCCACTTT. The chain recombines TRBV5-6 with TRBJ1-6; D uncertain. The CDR3 contains 15 residues. Germline assignment: CDR1 SGHDT and CDR2 YYEEEE. With 3 bases removed from V and 6 bases from J, the gap between germline ends came to 13 bases.

This chain uses TRBV10-3 with TRBJ1-1, with 8 bases aligning to TRBD1. V trimming: 2 bases; J trimming: 0 bases; junction bases outside the gene matches: 8. Per germline, CDR1 ENHRY and CDR2 SYGVKD. The CDR3 has 17 amino acids. The chain's CDR3 is CAISEASGGIVNTEAFF. The CDR3 region has the DNA TGTGCCATCAGTGAGGCGTCAGGGGGCATAGTGAACACTGAAGCTTTCTTT.

The gene calls are TRBV19 and TRBJ2-1; maybe TRBD1 (6 bases). This CDR3 has 18 residues. V was pared by 3 bases and J by 0 bases, with 18 bases between. In germline, CDR1 is LNHDA, CDR2 SQIVND (reference sequence). CDR3 residues: CASSIPDRPSTSYNEQFF. CDR3 sequence (DNA): TGTGCCAGTAGTATTCCGGACAGACCCTCAACCTCCTACAATGAGCAGTTCTTC.

The rearrangement joins TRBV19 to TRBJ1-6, with TRBD1 identical over 7 bases. CDR1 LNHDA and CDR2 SQIVND come from the germline V gene (reference sequence). The trim removed 7 bases at V and 7 bases at J, leaving 7 bases unmatched. The CDR3 has 14 residues. The CDR3 bases are TGTGCCAGTAATTTCCGGGACAGAAATTCACCCCTCCACTTT. Amino acid sequence: CASNFRDRNSPLHF.

The chain couples TRBV5-1 to TRBJ1-2; 7 bases agree with TRBD1. The junction had 9 bases not matched to a gene; V was cut back by 4 bases and J by 0 bases. In germline, CDR1 is SGHRS, CDR2 YFSETQ. There are 16 residues in the CDR3. Here the CDR3 reads CASSLRDSSTNYGYTF. CDR3 nucleotides: TGCGCCAGCAGCCTCCGGGACAGTTCTACTAACTATGGCTACACCTTC.

This rearrangement joins TRBV6-5 to TRBJ2-5, with TRBD1 identical over 12 bases. Germline CDR1 and CDR2: MNHEY and SVGAGI. V trimming: 4 bases; J trimming: 1 base; junction bases outside the gene matches: 4. This CDR3 is 16 amino acids long. The CDR3: CASSSGTGGLQETQYF. The DNA for the CDR3 is TGTGCCAGCAGTTCCGGGACAGGGGGCCTCCAAGAGACCCAGTACTTC.

J is TRBJ2-2 and V is TRBV6-6; 13 nucleotides line up with TRBD2. CDR1 and CDR2 from the germline V gene are MNHNY and SVGAGI (reference sequence). Trimming at V came to 7 bases and at J to 5 bases, leaving 7 bases not matched to a gene. The CDR3 is made up of 16 amino acids. The CDR3 region is CASILMTSGGTGELFF. As DNA, the CDR3 is TGTGCCAGCATCCTTATGACTAGCGGGGGGACCGGGGAGCTGTTTTTT.

This clone has a handful of counts. The CDR3 DNA reads TGTGCCAGCAGCTTAACACAGACAGCGACGCAGTATTTT. It yields the protein CASSLTQTATQYF. The chain employs TRBV7-3 and TRBJ2-3; a weak D match, TRBD1 (5 bases). With 0 bases removed from V and 9 bases from J, the gap between germline ends came to 10 bases. The germline V gene encodes CDR1 SGHTA and CDR2 FQGTGA. The CDR3 totals 13 residues.

This clone was detected only once. CDR3 bases: TGTGCCAGCAGCTTTGGGAGCTCCTACAATGAGCAGTTCTTC. The encoded protein is CASSFGSSYNEQFF. V is TRBV11-2 and J is TRBJ2-1; possibly TRBD2 for D (5 bases). The CDR3 totals 14 residues. The V gene's germline CDR1 is SGHAT and CDR2 FQNNGV. V shed 3 bases and J shed 0 bases, with 6 bases lying between them. Variable domain in full (rest from reference TRBV11-2 and TRBJ2-1): EAGVAQSPRYKIIEKRQSVAFWCNPISGHATLYWYQQILGQGPKLLIQFQNNGVVDDSQLPKDRFSAERLKGVDSTLKIQPAKLEDSAVYLCASSFGSSYNEQFFGPGTRLTVL.

V usage is TRBV28 and J usage is TRBJ2-7; TRBD1 agrees at 7 bases. Germline-derived CDR1 and CDR2 are MDHEN and SYDVKM. This CDR3 comprises 15 residues. Unmatched junction bases numbered 6, after V lost 4 bases and J lost 0 bases. In DNA, the CDR3 is TGTGCCAGCAGTTCGGGACAGTTCTACTCCTACGAGCAGTACTTC. It translates to CASSSGQFYSYEQYF.

This clone was counted between two and nine times. The chain links TRBV28 to TRBJ1-5; maybe TRBD1 (6 bases). Between the trimmed V and J ends, which lost 4 bases and 2 bases, there was a span of 27 bases. Germline CDR1 MDHEN, CDR2 SYDVKM. The CDR3 runs to 20 residues. The CDR3 here is CASSYSAPRDILSGNQPQHF. CDR3 nucleotides: TGTGCCAGCAGTTACTCCGCCCCCCGGGACATCCTTTCTGGCAATCAGCCCCAGCATTTT.

V is TRBV18 and J is TRBJ2-2; 8 bases match TRBD2. CDR1 KGHSH and CDR2 LQKENI come from the germline V gene. Trimming at V came to 3 bases and at J to 6 bases, leaving 6 bases not matched to a gene. This CDR3 contains 15 residues. As DNA, the CDR3 is TGTGCCAGCTCACCCCCCGGGGGGGCGTCCGGGGAGCTGTTTTTT. This translates into CASSPPGGASGELFF.

V and J are TRBV5-1 and TRBJ2-5, with D perhaps matching TRBD1 (6 bases). Trimming stripped 5 bases from V and 6 bases from J, with 26 bases between. Per the germline V gene, CDR1 is SGHRS and CDR2 is YFSETQ. The CDR3 spans 17 residues. CDR3 protein: CASRDHQLTGLRQTQYF. DNA for the CDR3: TGCGCCAGCAGGGACCATCAGTTAACAGGGCTACGGCAGACCCAGTACTTC. Full variable domain (remainder filled in from reference TRBV5-1 and TRBJ2-5): KAGVTQTPRYLIKTRGQQVTLSCSPISGHRSVSWYQQTPGQGLQFLFEYFSETQRNKGNFPGRFSGRQFSNSRSEMNVSTLELGDSALYLCASRDHQLTGLRQTQYFGPGTRLLVL.

The rearrangement links TRBV11-2 to TRBJ1-2; 7 nucleotides agree with TRBD1. Trimming took 4 bases from V and 7 from J; bases not matched to a gene: 9. The CDR3 consists of 14 residues. The germline V gene has CDR1 SGHAT and CDR2 FQNNGV. CDR3 coding DNA: TGTGCCAGCAGCTCGCCGCGACAGGGACCTGGCTACACCTTC. This codes for CASSSPRQGPGYTF.

V gene TRBV2 combines with J gene TRBJ2-1; the match to TRBD1 covers 11 bases. The CDR3 contains 15 residues. V shed 7 bases, J shed 6 bases, and the junction held 8 bases outside the gene matches. Germline V gene lookup returns CDR1 SNHLY and CDR2 FYNNEI. The CDR3 reads CASTSGQGARNEQFF. The CDR3 DNA reads TGTGCCAGCACTTCAGGACAGGGGGCGCGCAATGAGCAGTTCTTC.